Below are 32 T cell receptor beta chains sequenced from a single sample in a study of breast tumors, draining lymph nodes, adjacent tissues. TCRdb processed the multiplex PCR reads anew with MiXCR; each CDR3 protein has one entry. The table has 160,000 or so distinct CDR3 sequences, roughly 35% seen once. The lymph nodes were axillary draining lymph nodes from breast cancer patients. The sequencing sample was made of axillary lymph node tissue. The receptors here all came from a female donor with breast cancer. Some clones in this sample may be carry-over from other donors' samples.

At least ten counts were recorded for this clonotype. The chain uses TRBV6-5 and TRBJ1-2; D is uncertain. This CDR3 has 15 amino acids. Looked up from germline, CDR1 is MNHEY and CDR2 is SVGAGI. The V gene lost 0 bases and the J gene lost 0 bases, with 8 bases spanning the gap. The CDR3 loop reads CASSYSRLSNYGYTF. CDR3 sequence (DNA): TGTGCCAGCAGTTACTCGCGGCTTTCTAACTATGGCTACACCTTC.

This clonotype was seen ten or more times. The rearrangement links TRBV5-6 to TRBJ2-7; perhaps TRBD2 as D (7 bases). From germline, CDR1 is SGHDT and CDR2 YYEEEE. The CDR3 consists of 14 residues. V was clipped by 4 bases and J by 5 bases, with 16 bases between them. CDR3 amino acids: CASSRMGGQDEQYF. As DNA, the CDR3 is TGTGCCAGCAGCCGGATGGGGGGGCAGGACGAGCAGTACTTC.

Ten or more counts support this clonotype. A clone one base away is much larger, so this may be a read error. The chain is built from TRBV20-1 and TRBJ2-6; possibly TRBD1 or TRBD2 for D (5 bases each). Looked up from germline, CDR1 is DFQATT and CDR2 is SNEGSKA (reference sequence). This CDR3 is built from 13 residues. CDR3 sequence (DNA): TGCAGTGCTCTCCCCCTCGGGGCCAACGCCCTGACTTTC. Its protein product is CSALPLGANALTF.

This clonotype was detected many times. The J gene is TRBJ2-6, the V gene TRBV6-5; D not certain. The CDR3 totals 15 residues. Germline V gene lookup returns CDR1 MNHEY and CDR2 SVGAGI. Trimming removed 7 bases at V and 0 bases at J, with 10 bases between. The CDR3 loop reads CASNDGASGANVLTF. CDR3 DNA sequence: TGTGCCAGCAACGACGGAGCCTCTGGGGCCAACGTCCTGACTTTC.

This clonotype was counted at least ten times. This sequence joins TRBV5-1 and TRBJ1-3, with D possibly TRBD1 on 5 matching bases. Germline values: CDR1 SGHRS, CDR2 YFSETQ. Trimming left V 3 bases short and J 1 base short, with 8 bases between. The CDR3 runs to 14 residues. DNA for the CDR3: TGCGCCAGCAGCTCGGGGGAGTCTGGAAACACCATATATTTT. The encoded protein is CASSSGESGNTIYF.

This chain links TRBV25-1 with TRBJ1-1, with D tentatively TRBD1 (6 bases). The length of the CDR3 is 14 residues. From germline, CDR1 is MGHDK and CDR2 SYGVNS. V was cut by 4 bases and J by 1 base, with 10 bases left in between. CDR3 coding DNA: TGTGCCAGCAGTGCCTTGACAGGGAACACTGAAGCTTTCTTT. It translates to CASSALTGNTEAFF.

This chain uses TRBV20-1 with TRBJ2-5; possibly TRBD1 or TRBD2 for D (5 bases each). Trimming cost V 7 bases and J 2 bases, with 17 bases left between them. Germline CDR1 is DFQATT and CDR2 is SNEGSKA (reference sequence). This CDR3 comprises 14 residues. The DNA for the CDR3 is TGCAGTGGTAGGGACGGTCGCCGGCAAGAGACCCAGTACTTC. It encodes CSGRDGRRQETQYF.

The J gene is TRBJ1-1, the V gene TRBV6-5; D remains unclear. Trimming took 0 bases from V and 0 from J, leaving 8 bases between them. The CDR3 consists of 15 residues. Germline V gives CDR1 MNHEY, CDR2 SVGAGI. For the CDR3, the DNA is TGTGCCAGCAGTTACTCGCCGACATTGAACACTGAAGCTTTCTTT. This translates into CASSYSPTLNTEAFF.

This clonotype was counted ten times or more. The J gene is TRBJ2-2, the V gene TRBV6-6; D is perhaps TRBD2 (6 bases). V was shortened by 6 bases and J by 4 bases, with 27 bases between the two germline ends. Germline-derived CDR1 and CDR2 are MNHNY and SVGAGI (reference sequence). This CDR3 is built from 19 residues. The CDR3 nucleotides are TGTGCCAGCAGCCAACTCGGGTCCGTGGGGGGAGTTAGCACCGGGGAGCTGTTTTTT. Encoded protein: CASSQLGSVGGVSTGELFF.

At least ten counts were recorded for this clonotype. The chain combines TRBV24-1 with TRBJ2-7; no clear D gene. V dropped 6 bases and J dropped 0 bases, with 11 bases sitting between them. The length of the CDR3 is 14 residues. Germline V gene lookup returns CDR1 KGHDR and CDR2 SFDVKD. The CDR3 loop is CATSSGRVSYEQYF. The CDR3 region has the DNA TGTGCCACCAGTTCCGGACGGGTCTCCTACGAGCAGTACTTC.

This clonotype was picked up many times. This chain links TRBV27 with TRBJ1-6, with D unresolved. The CDR3 is 16 amino acids. From germline, CDR1 is MNHEY and CDR2 SMNVEV (reference sequence). V shed 5 bases and J shed 7 bases, with 18 bases lying between them. The CDR3 coding sequence is TGTGCCAGCAGTCCCCCCCGGCGGGGATCGAATTCACCCCTCCACTTT. It is translated as CASSPPRRGSNSPLHF.

V is TRBV7-9 and J is TRBJ2-5; tentative D call: TRBD2 (6 bases). In germline, CDR1 is SEHNR, CDR2 FQNEAQ (reference sequence). CDR3 size: 16 residues. Trimming took off 1 base at V and 9 bases at J, with 21 bases between the two ends. CDR3 nucleotides: TGTGCCAGCAGCTTAGTGTCAGCGGGCGGGGAGGATCCCCAGTACTTC. Its translation: CASSLVSAGGEDPQYF.

The genes are TRBV29-1 and TRBJ1-1, with a possible D match to TRBD1 (5 bases). CDR1 SQVTM and CDR2 ANQGSEA come from the germline V gene. The CDR3 runs 18 residues. Trimming shortened V by 0 bases and J by 1 base, and 21 bases separated the two germline ends. In nucleotides, the CDR3 is TGCAGCGTTGAAGATTTGGCCCCGTCAGGGCGGGGGAACACTGAAGCTTTCTTT. Amino acid sequence: CSVEDLAPSGRGNTEAFF.

This clonotype appeared a few times. A much larger clonotype is one base distant, so this may be a read error. The chain has TRBV14 and TRBJ2-1, with 7 bases lining up with TRBD2. The ends lost 4 bases at V and 12 bases at J; junction bases unmatched: 30. This CDR3 has 20 residues. CDR1 SGHDN and CDR2 FVKESK come from the germline V gene. CDR3 DNA: TGTGCCAGCAGCCGCGACCCGACCGTTTCTGGGAGGGCATCCTTCATGGTGCAGTTCTTC. Translated: CASSRDPTVSGRASFMVQFF.

Points on this clonotype: It may be a read error: a sequence one base away is much more abundant. The chain has TRBV6-4 and TRBJ2-3, with TRBD1 matching 9 bases. This CDR3 comprises 16 residues. Looked up from germline, CDR1 is MRHNA and CDR2 is SNTAGT. The CDR3 loop is CASSHSPGQGSDTQYF. As DNA, the CDR3 is TGTGCCAGCAGTCACTCTCCGGGACAGGGTTCAGATACGCAGTATTTT.

A word on this clonotype: A much larger clone differs by one base, so this may be a read error. The chain employs TRBV5-1 and TRBJ2-7; 8 nucleotides align to TRBD2. CDR3 length: 15 amino acids. Germline values: CDR1 SGHRS, CDR2 YFSETQ. Trimming removed 5 bases from V and 5 bases from J; junction bases left unmatched: 12. The CDR3 DNA is TGCGCCAGCAGACCGGAGCGGGGGCGGCACGACGAGCAGTACTTC. This translates into CASRPERGRHDEQYF.

This clonotype has ten or more counts. The chain recombines TRBV5-1 with TRBJ1-4; 10 bases are a match to TRBD1. The CDR3 has 14 amino acids. Germline values: CDR1 SGHRS, CDR2 YFSETQ. J gave up 7 bases and V 3 bases, and 3 bases lay outside the gene matches. As DNA, the CDR3 is TGCGCCAGCAGCTGGGACAGGGGAGGTGAAAAACTGTTTTTT. Translated: CASSWDRGGEKLFF.

This clonotype appeared a single time. A much more abundant neighbour one base away suggests this may be a read error. This sequence joins TRBV3-1 and TRBJ2-2; possibly TRBD1 for D (6 bases). The germline gives CDR1 LGHDT, CDR2 YNNKEL (reference sequence). The CDR3 loop spans 16 amino acids. The CDR3 sequence is CASSHFKGVNTRELFF. DNA for the CDR3: TGTGCCAGCAGCCATTTCAAGGGGGTCAACACCAGGGAGCTGTTTTTT.

At least ten counts were recorded for this clonotype. V gene TRBV5-4 combines with J gene TRBJ2-7, with 12 nucleotides matching TRBD2. The V and J ends lost 4 bases and 4 bases, in that order; junction bases with no gene match: 6. Germline V gives CDR1 SGHNT, CDR2 YYREEE (reference sequence). The CDR3 consists of 15 residues. In DNA, the CDR3 is TGTGCCAGCAGCCATACTAGCGGGGGGCCATACGAGCAGTACTTC. Amino acid sequence: CASSHTSGGPYEQYF.

This clonotype has a handful of counts. V gene TRBV6-5 combines with J gene TRBJ1-1; D not resolved. Germline lookup yields CDR1 MNHEY and CDR2 SVGAGI. The CDR3 runs to 13 residues. V was cut by 2 bases and J by 8 bases, with 12 bases left in between. CDR3 amino acids: CASSYPGRMEAFF. CDR3 sequence (DNA): TGTGCCAGCAGTTACCCCGGTCGAATGGAAGCTTTCTTT.

Turning to this clonotype: One end of the junction is discordant with germline, which a read error may explain. The J gene is TRBJ2-7, the V gene TRBV28; 8 bases line up with TRBD2. The CDR3 extends over 12 amino acids. From germline, CDR1 is MDHEN and CDR2 SYDVKM. The CDR3 loop is CTSSPGGYEQYF. DNA for the CDR3: TGTACCAGCAGCCCGGGAGGGTATGAGCAGTACTTC.

The table lists this clonotype with many counts. The J gene is TRBJ2-3, the V gene TRBV19; tentative D call: TRBD2 (5 bases). With 6 bases removed from V and 4 bases from J, the gap between germline ends came to 14 bases. The CDR3 extends over 14 amino acids. Germline V gives CDR1 LNHDA, CDR2 SQIVND (reference sequence). CDR3 bases: TGTGCCAGTAGGTCGCTCCGGGATGCAGATACGCAGTATTTT. It codes for CASRSLRDADTQYF.

Remarks on this clonotype: Given the absence of the conserved phenylalanine or tryptophan at the CDR3 end, a read error is likely. The chain combines TRBV20-1 with TRBJ1-5; the match to TRBD1 covers 9 bases. Germline loops: CDR1 DFQATT, CDR2 SNEGSKA (reference sequence). This CDR3 has 15 amino acids. V shed 7 bases and J 2 bases; nucleotides not matched to a gene: 9. The CDR3 region is CSVQNRGQGNQPQHG. The CDR3 DNA sequence: TGCAGTGTTCAGAACAGGGGGCAGGGCAATCAGCCCCAGCATGGT.

CDR3 residues: CASSGGASGSNEQYF. The CDR3 DNA is TGTGCCAGCAGCGGGGGGGCTAGCGGGAGCAACGAGCAGTACTTC. This chain joins TRBV13 and TRBJ2-7, with TRBD2 identical over 10 bases. Unmatched junction bases numbered 9, after V lost 5 bases and J lost 5 bases. Germline-derived CDR1 and CDR2 are PRHDT and FYEKMQ (reference sequence). The CDR3 totals 15 residues.

This clonotype was counted once. Mismatch with germline at one junction end may stem from a read error. The chain recombines TRBV6-6 with TRBJ2-4, with D hard to call. The CDR3 consists of 11 residues. Per germline, CDR1 MNHNY and CDR2 SVGAGI (reference sequence). CDR3 sequence reads: CASSYSLQRNF. CDR3 bases: TGTGCCAGCAGTTACTCGCTTCAAAGGAACTTC.

This clonotype was counted at least ten times. V and J are TRBV24-1 and TRBJ2-7, with 11 bases matching TRBD2. With 4 bases clipped from V and 1 base from J, the junction kept 8 bases outside the gene matches. The CDR3 runs 17 residues. Germline V gene sequence: CDR1 KGHDR, CDR2 SFDVKD. The CDR3 protein is CATSERPTSGASYEQYF. In DNA, the CDR3 is TGTGCCACCAGTGAGAGACCGACTAGCGGGGCGTCCTACGAGCAGTACTTC.

This clonotype has only one observation. One base away lies a much larger clone, so this may be a sequencing read error. The chain uses TRBV16 and TRBJ1-4, with 8 nucleotides matching TRBD1. Germline V gene data show CDR1 as KGHSY and CDR2 as FQNENV. This CDR3 is 15 amino acids long. CDR3 nucleotides: TGTGCCAGCAGCCACCGGGACAGGCTGGATGAAGAACTGTTTTTT. It is translated as CASSHRDRLDEELFF.

This clonotype appeared many times. The chain's CDR3 is CSALGGTGNNEQFF. CDR3 nucleotides: TGCAGTGCCCTCGGGGGGACGGGAAACAATGAGCAGTTCTTC. The chain is built from TRBV20-1 and TRBJ2-1; 7 bases map to TRBD2. V trimming: 6 bases; J trimming: 5 bases; junction bases outside the gene matches: 10. The germline gives CDR1 DFQATT, CDR2 SNEGSKA (reference sequence). This CDR3 has 14 amino acids.

A note on this clonotype: A much larger clone is a single base away; this may be a read error. The chain recombines TRBV27 with TRBJ2-3; no clear D. The germline V gene has CDR1 MNHEY and CDR2 SMNVEV (reference sequence). This CDR3 has 14 amino acids. CDR3 sequence: CASSMTRFADTRYF. The CDR3 coding sequence is TGTGCCAGCAGTATGACGCGGTTTGCAGATACGCGGTATTTT.

V and J are TRBV2 and TRBJ1-6; maybe TRBD1 (5 bases). V shed 10 bases and J shed 8 bases, with 15 bases lying between them. From germline, CDR1 is SNHLY and CDR2 FYNNEI. The length of the CDR3 is 13 residues. This CDR3 reads CATPWARDSPLHF. CDR3 sequence (DNA): TGTGCCACCCCTTGGGCCAGGGATTCACCCCTCCACTTT.

The genes are TRBV2 and TRBJ1-5; D is unclear. The CDR3 extends over 17 amino acids. Between the trimmed V and J ends, which lost 2 bases and 0 bases, there was a span of 14 bases. Germline-derived CDR1 and CDR2 are SNHLY and FYNNEI. For the CDR3, the DNA is TGTGCCAGCAGTGAAATGCCCTGGACTACTAGCAATCAGCCCCAGCATTTT. Its protein product is CASSEMPWTTSNQPQHF.

This sequence joins TRBV29-1 and TRBJ2-1, with 8 bases matching TRBD1. Germline trimming cut 3 bases from V and 4 bases from J; bases unmatched to any gene: 5. Germline V lookup: CDR1 SQVTM, CDR2 ANQGSEA. This CDR3 has 14 amino acids. CDR3 DNA sequence: TGCAGCGTTGAGGGGACAGGCCTTTACAATGAGCAGTTCTTC. This codes for CSVEGTGLYNEQFF.